This entry concerns a single TCR beta chain. The CDR3 spans 19 residues. Germline V gene lookup returns CDR1 MDHEN and CDR2 SYDVKM. V lost 5 bases, J lost 2 bases, and 27 bases lay in between. As processed by the authors: Researchers report that nucleated cell counts were estimated from reference gene primer amplification. Profiling relied on immunoSEQ multiplex PCR, and the TCRdb table lists in-frame clones only, not all of them. That table gives V, J and clone size, and the DNA gave D and trimming. The sample includes 130,000 to 150,000 clones, 84% of them seen just once. The source of the sample is a study of blood T cell repertoires in COVID-19. Study in general: Samples of COVID-19 (acute and convalescent) were obtained from the United States, Italy and Spain. Sources were T cells, B-cell-depleted T cells, or PBMCs; the material itself was cDNA or gDNA.

Sequences were obtained from peripheral blood. The receptor's source is a man aged 55 to 70 with active or convalescent COVID-19. The chain is built from TRBV28 and TRBJ2-5, with D perhaps TRBD1 (6 bases). CDR3 in amino acids: CASSPYYPTGQNGQETQYF. CDR3 nucleotides: TGTGCCAGCAGTCCCTACTACCCGACAGGACAGAACGGGCAAGAGACCCAGTACTTC.